This note documents a single T cell receptor beta chain sequence. The data stem from a study of blood T cell repertoires in COVID-19. The wider study: The United States, Italy and Spain supplied acute and convalescent COVID-19 samples.

CDR1 and CDR2 from the germline V gene are SGHAT and FQNNGV. Losses at the gene ends were 3 bases for V and 5 bases for J; bases not matched to a gene: 2. This CDR3 spans 13 amino acids. Under the authors' procedure: For nucleated cells, counts were estimated from reference gene primer amplification. Profiling relied on immunoSEQ multiplex PCR, and the TCRdb table lists in-frame clones only, not all of them. That table furnishes V, J and clone size, whereas the DNA furnished D and trimming. Of 280,000 or so clones in the sample, roughly 85% were seen once. The origin of this receptor is a woman aged 50 to 60 who had recovered from COVID-19. This chain uses TRBV11-2 with TRBJ2-7; 9 bases fit TRBD1. The specimen was peripheral blood. CDR3 nucleotide sequence: TGTGCCAGCAGCTTCACAGGGGGCGACGAGCAGTACTTC. This encodes CASSFTGGDEQYF.